Each of the 16 T cell receptor beta chains below was sequenced from the same sample in a study of beta chain features in type 1 diabetes. Study-level points and caveats: When Type 1 diabetes patients were examined, their TCRB CDR3s proved moderately but significantly shorter in all four CD4+ subsets.

Their cognate antigens are unknown. All of the isolated RNA was reverse transcribed, so expressed TCRB transcripts were sequenced. Generated by immunoSEQ multiplex PCR, the TCRdb table keeps only in-frame clones and is missing some. The sample includes about 22,000 clones, around three fifths of them seen just once. Material for sequencing was stem cell memory CD4+ T cells from blood. Source of these receptors: a man between 18 and 29 years old with type 1 diabetes.

The rearrangement links TRBV7-8 to TRBJ2-3; tentative D call: TRBD2 (5 bases). Germline V gene lookup returns CDR1 SGHVS and CDR2 FQNEAQ. Trimming left V 5 bases short and J 10 bases short, with 19 bases between. The CDR3 loop spans 14 amino acids. The CDR3 coding sequence is TGTGCCAGCAGCATGGACTCCACCGAAGTTCCGCAGTATTTT. This sequence encodes CASSMDSTEVPQYF.

The V gene is TRBV9, the J gene TRBJ1-2; the D is unclear. The CDR3 runs 12 residues. Trimming stripped 4 bases from V and 8 bases from J, with 12 bases between. CDR1 and CDR2 from the germline V gene are SGDLS and YYNGEE. The CDR3 reads CASSSLNLGYTF. CDR3 sequence (DNA): TGTGCCAGCAGCTCCCTAAACCTGGGCTACACCTTC.

This clone was observed a handful of times. The chain has TRBV27 and TRBJ1-1, with 9 bases identical to TRBD1. Unmatched junction bases numbered 9, after V lost 6 bases and J lost 10 bases. The CDR3 length is 13 residues. Germline values: CDR1 MNHEY, CDR2 SMNVEV (reference sequence). The CDR3 DNA sequence: TGTGCCAGCAGCCGAGACAGGGGGGGGGTAGCTTTCTTT. It specifies CASSRDRGGVAFF.

The count of this clone is one. The CDR3 DNA reads TGTGCCAGCAGTTACCAGGCTAGCGGGAGGAAAAATGAGCAGTTCTTC. It specifies CASSYQASGRKNEQFF. V usage is TRBV6-6 and J usage is TRBJ2-1, with 11 bases matching TRBD2. V dropped 2 bases and J dropped 7; count of bases not matched to a gene: 7. The length of the CDR3 is 16 residues. CDR1 is MNHNY, CDR2 SVGAGI, per germline (reference sequence).

The chain links TRBV7-9 to TRBJ2-5, with 8 bases matching TRBD1. Trimming at V came to 3 bases and at J to 5 bases, leaving 2 bases not matched to a gene. The CDR3 runs to 13 residues. Germline V gene lookup returns CDR1 SEHNR and CDR2 FQNEAQ (reference sequence). CDR3 in amino acids: CASSLDREETQYF. CDR3 bases: TGTGCCAGCAGCTTGGACAGGGAGGAGACCCAGTACTTC.

V gene TRBV5-1 combines with J gene TRBJ1-4, with 8 bases aligning to TRBD1. The germline V gene encodes CDR1 SGHRS and CDR2 YFSETQ. The CDR3 contains 14 residues. V lost 4 bases to trimming and J lost 7 bases; unmatched junction nucleotides: 6. The CDR3 reads CASSIGQGAEKLFF. In nucleotides, the CDR3 is TGCGCCAGCAGCATTGGACAGGGTGCTGAAAAACTGTTTTTT. Using reference TRBV5-1 and TRBJ1-4 for the parts outside the CDR3, the full variable domain is KAGVTQTPRYLIKTRGQQVTLSCSPISGHRSVSWYQQTPGQGLQFLFEYFSETQRNKGNFPGRFSGRQFSNSRSEMNVSTLELGDSALYLCASSIGQGAEKLFFGSGTQLSVL.

The chain is built from TRBV18 and TRBJ2-5; 11 positions match TRBD2. The CDR3 is made up of 16 amino acids. Germline V gene sequence: CDR1 KGHSH, CDR2 LQKENI. V dropped 3 bases and J dropped 4; count of bases not matched to a gene: 7. The CDR3 DNA is TGTGCCAGCTCACCTCTTGGACTAGCGGGTAGAGAGACCCAGTACTTC. This gives the protein CASSPLGLAGRETQYF.

This clone was counted only a few times. The V gene is TRBV10-3, the J gene TRBJ2-3; the D gene is possibly TRBD2 (6 bases). The germline gives CDR1 ENHRY, CDR2 SYGVKD. The CDR3 has 13 residues. The germline V and J ends were trimmed by 9 bases and 3 bases, with 13 bases remaining between them. CDR3 coding DNA: TGTGCCATTGCTCGGGGGAGTACAGATACGCAGTATTTT. It is translated as CAIARGSTDTQYF.

The CDR3 loop is CASSPRTGGFSNEQFF. CDR3 coding DNA: TGCGCCAGCAGCCCCCGGACAGGGGGTTTTTCTAATGAGCAGTTCTTC. The gene calls are TRBV5-1 and TRBJ2-1, with 10 bases identical to TRBD1. The CDR3 extends over 16 amino acids. In germline, CDR1 is SGHRS, CDR2 YFSETQ. V shed 4 bases and J 7 bases; nucleotides not matched to a gene: 11.

The DNA for the CDR3 is TGCGCCAGCAGTCAGACAAACTACGAGCAGTACTTC. This encodes CASSQTNYEQYF. The chain has TRBV10-2 and TRBJ2-7, with D uncertain. The CDR3 extends over 12 amino acids. The V gene lost 5 bases and the J gene lost 3 bases, with 8 bases spanning the gap. Germline lookup yields CDR1 WSHSY and CDR2 SAAADI.

The chain recombines TRBV15 with TRBJ2-2; 11 bases agree with TRBD2. The germline CDR1 and CDR2 sequences are LNHNV and YYDKDF (reference sequence). V was clipped by 8 bases and J by 5 bases; unmatched bases: 4. The CDR3 contains 14 residues. CDR3 region: CATSLAGGTGELFF. In nucleotides, the CDR3 is TGTGCCACCTCCCTAGCGGGGGGAACCGGGGAGCTGTTTTTT.

V usage is TRBV7-2 and J usage is TRBJ2-5; TRBD1 agrees at 7 bases. V lost 6 bases to trimming and J lost 3 bases; unmatched junction nucleotides: 4. Germline V gives CDR1 SGHTA, CDR2 FQGNSA. This CDR3 spans 13 amino acids. The CDR3 DNA follows: TGTGCCAGCAGTGTAGGACAGGAAGAGACCCAGTACTTC. Its protein is CASSVGQEETQYF.

This clone has just a few counts. The chain has TRBV29-1 and TRBJ2-1, with 9 bases matching TRBD2. CDR1 is SQVTM, CDR2 ANQGSEA, per germline. V shed 8 bases, J shed 4 bases, and the junction held 9 bases outside the gene matches. The CDR3 sequence is 14 residues long. The CDR3 DNA follows: TGCAGCCTCGCCCGCAGCGGGGGGTACAATGAGCAGTTCTTC. It yields the protein CSLARSGGYNEQFF.

This clone appeared a few times. This chain uses TRBV7-9 with TRBJ2-3; maybe TRBD2 (6 bases). The CDR3 loop spans 15 amino acids. Germline V gene sequence: CDR1 SEHNR, CDR2 FQNEAQ (reference sequence). Trimming took 4 bases from V and 12 from J, leaving 23 bases between them. CDR3 in amino acids: CASSSLGTLAHSQYF. The CDR3 DNA sequence: TGTGCCAGCAGCTCCCTAGGTACACTAGCTCACAGTCAGTATTTT.

The J gene is TRBJ1-6, the V gene TRBV7-9; no definite D call. Germline CDR1 SEHNR, CDR2 FQNEAQ (reference sequence). V lost 5 bases to trimming and J lost 7 bases, with 9 bases between them. The CDR3 is 13 amino acids. The CDR3 region is CASSPTENSPLHF. The CDR3 nucleotides are TGTGCCAGCAGCCCCACAGAGAATTCACCCCTCCACTTT. The full variable domain, with the rest looked up from reference TRBV7-9 and TRBJ1-6, is DTGVSQNPRHKITKRGQNVTFRCDPISEHNRLYWYRQTLGQGPEFLTYFQNEAQLEKSRLLSDRFSAERPKGSFSTLEIQRTEQGDSAMYLCASSPTENSPLHFGNGTRLTVT.

The chain links TRBV30 to TRBJ1-6; no definite D call. The V end lost 0 bases, the J end lost 11 bases, and 14 bases lay between the germline ends. Germline CDR1 is GTSNPN and CDR2 is SVGIG (reference sequence). The CDR3 contains 14 residues. The CDR3 region is CAWSVLFGETPLHF. As DNA, the CDR3 is TGTGCCTGGAGTGTACTGTTCGGAGAAACACCCCTCCACTTT.